The 5 T cell receptor beta chains given below trace back to one sample, sequenced in a study of regulatory T cells in long-lasting Graves disease. Time point of the sample: newly diagnosed GD, antithyroid drugs for less than 3 months. After RNA was extracted from PBMCs, the TCR library was made from it. Through Arm-PCR of CDR3 regions and iRepertoire HTBI primers, TCR beta libraries were built. TCRdb ran MiXCR on the multiplex PCR reads and lists one entry per CDR3 protein. The table shows about 530,000 distinct CDR3 sequences, with about 16% occurring only once. The sample was also reused in another study, on T cells in Graves' hyperthyroidism and ophthalmopathy.

The sequencing used peripheral blood mononuclear cells (PBMCs), collected at new diagnosis, from a patient treated with antithyroid drugs. All receptors derive from a middle-aged woman with Graves disease.

This clonotype was seen many times. The chain links TRBV10-3 to TRBJ2-5; D perhaps matches TRBD2 (5 bases). CDR3 length equals 15 residues. Germline V gives CDR1 ENHRY, CDR2 SYGVKD. Trimming pared 4 bases from V and 3 bases from J, leaving 15 bases between. This CDR3 is CAISAGVPREETQYF. The CDR3 DNA reads as TGTGCCATCAGTGCCGGAGTCCCGCGGGAAGAGACCCAGTACTTC.

This clonotype was seen more than once but under ten times. V is TRBV2 and J is TRBJ2-1; the D is unclear. This CDR3 is 11 amino acids long. Between the trimmed V and J ends, which lost 7 bases and 7 bases, there was a span of 8 bases. Looked up from germline, CDR1 is SNHLY and CDR2 is FYNNEI. CDR3 in DNA: TGTGCCAGCAACCCCCAAAATGAGCAGTTCTTC. Translating gives CASNPQNEQFF.

This clonotype was counted between two and nine times. The chain couples TRBV29-1 to TRBJ1-1; the D is unclear. CDR1 is SQVTM, CDR2 ANQGSEA, per germline. V lost 1 base and J lost 0, with 6 bases in between. This CDR3 comprises 13 residues. The chain's CDR3 is CSVEGIVNTEAFF. CDR3 coding DNA: TGCAGCGTTGAAGGTATAGTGAACACTGAAGCTTTCTTT.

This clonotype appeared many times. J is TRBJ1-4 and V is TRBV2, with D possibly being TRBD1 (5 bases). The germline V and J ends were trimmed by 1 base and 0 bases, with 6 bases remaining between them. Germline V gene lookup returns CDR1 SNHLY and CDR2 FYNNEI. The CDR3 is 15 amino acids. CDR3 nucleotide sequence: TGTGCCAGCAGTGAAGGGACAACAACTAATGAAAAACTGTTTTTT. This sequence encodes CASSEGTTTNEKLFF.

DNA for the CDR3: TGTGCCAGCAGTGAATGGGGCTCCGGGCGGGGGGGCATGAATACGCAGTATTTT. Its translation is CASSEWGSGRGGMNTQYF. The rearrangement joins TRBV25-1 to TRBJ2-3; TRBD2 agrees at 9 bases. The germline V gene encodes CDR1 MGHDK and CDR2 SYGVNS. The J segment lost 7 bases and the V segment lost 1 base, leaving 15 bases of the junction unmatched. The CDR3 is made up of 18 amino acids.